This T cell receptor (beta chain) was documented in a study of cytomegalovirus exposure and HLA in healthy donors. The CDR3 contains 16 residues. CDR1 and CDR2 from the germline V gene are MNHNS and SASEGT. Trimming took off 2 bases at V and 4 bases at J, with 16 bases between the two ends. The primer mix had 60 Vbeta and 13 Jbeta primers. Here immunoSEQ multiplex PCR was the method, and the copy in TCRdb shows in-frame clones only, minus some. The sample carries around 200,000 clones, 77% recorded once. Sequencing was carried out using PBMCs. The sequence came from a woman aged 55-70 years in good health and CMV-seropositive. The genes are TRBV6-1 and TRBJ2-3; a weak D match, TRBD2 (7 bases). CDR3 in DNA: TGTGCCAGCAGTGAATTAGGGGGAGGGGGACCAGATACGCAGTATTTT. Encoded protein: CASSELGGGGPDTQYF.